This T cell receptor (beta chain) was recorded in a study of blood T cell repertoires in COVID-19. Study summary: Collection of acute and convalescent COVID-19 samples took place in the United States, Italy and Spain. T cells, B-cell-depleted T cells, or PBMCs provided the cDNA or gDNA that served as material.

There are 15 residues in the CDR3. V shed 5 bases and J 5 bases; nucleotides not matched to a gene: 4. Per germline, CDR1 MNHNY and CDR2 SVGAGI (reference sequence). This clone was seen only a few times. As originally analysed: For nucleated cells, counts were estimated from reference gene primer amplification. The data were produced by immunoSEQ multiplex PCR, yet TCRdb's version contains in-frame clones alone and is incomplete. V, J and clone size were drawn from that table, and D and trimming were deduced from the DNA. The data hold 250,000 or so clones, with roughly 89% observed a single time. The receptor was isolated from a woman aged 40 to 55 who had recovered from COVID-19. Material: peripheral blood. The chain uses TRBV6-6 and TRBJ2-5, with 14 nucleotides matching TRBD2. CDR3 sequence (DNA): TGTGCCAGCAGTCCGGGACTAGCGGGGGTCGAGACCCAGTACTTC. It codes for CASSPGLAGVETQYF.